Listed here are 32 T cell receptor beta chains from one sample, sequenced in a study of blood T cell repertoires in COVID-19. Repertoires were generated with immunoSEQ multiplex PCR, while TCRdb's copy carries only in-frame clones and drops some. Of more than 150,000 clones in the sample, around 80% are singletons; the top ten hold roughly 8%. Sequencing was done on a sample of PBMCs or T cells enriched from blood (not recorded which). These receptors were taken from a woman aged 45 to 65 who had recovered from COVID-19.

In this sample, this clone is medium-sized. This chain joins TRBV5-1 and TRBJ2-2; tentatively, D is TRBD2 (5 bases). CDR1 SGHRS and CDR2 YFSETQ come from the germline V gene. This CDR3 has 14 residues. V lost 3 bases and J lost 3, with 9 bases in between. CDR3 amino acids: CASSSRRDTGELFF. The CDR3 DNA is TGCGCCAGCAGCTCAAGGCGGGACACCGGGGAGCTGTTTTTT. Full variable domain (remainder filled in from reference TRBV5-1 and TRBJ2-2): KAGVTQTPRYLIKTRGQQVTLSCSPISGHRSVSWYQQTPGQGLQFLFEYFSETQRNKGNFPGRFSGRQFSNSRSEMNVSTLELGDSALYLCASSSRRDTGELFFGEGSRLTVL.

This clone was counted only a few times. Here the CDR3 DNA reads TGTGCCAGCAGAGCTTATACGGGTACCGGGGAGCTGTTTTTT. This encodes CASRAYTGTGELFF. This chain uses TRBV5-4 with TRBJ2-2, with D unclear. Trimming pared 5 bases from V and 5 bases from J, leaving 13 bases between. Germline values: CDR1 SGHNT, CDR2 YYREEE (reference sequence). CDR3 length equals 14 residues.

V and J are TRBV2 and TRBJ1-2; 9 nucleotides align to TRBD1. The CDR3 length is 12 residues. Germline V gene data show CDR1 as SNHLY and CDR2 as FYNNEI. Unmatched junction bases numbered 6, after V lost 9 bases and J lost 7 bases. The CDR3 DNA sequence: TGTGCCAGAAAAGGACAGGGGAGTGGCTACACCTTC. Translating gives CARKGQGSGYTF.

This clone came up once. The chain is built from TRBV7-2 and TRBJ2-5, with 12 bases fitting TRBD2. Germline V gene sequence: CDR1 SGHTA, CDR2 FQGNSA. This CDR3 has 16 amino acids. V lost 1 base to trimming and J lost 5 bases; unmatched junction nucleotides: 5. CDR3 in amino acids: CASSLGPSGGVETQYF. DNA of the CDR3: TGTGCCAGCAGCTTAGGTCCTAGCGGGGGGGTGGAGACCCAGTACTTC.

For the CDR3, the DNA is TGTGCCAGCAGCCCTGGGACAGGGATGGGCGAGCAGTACTTC. It is translated as CASSPGTGMGEQYF. This rearrangement joins TRBV28 to TRBJ2-7; 9 bases align to TRBD1. Germline V gene sequence: CDR1 MDHEN, CDR2 SYDVKM. CDR3 length: 14 amino acids. The junction had 9 bases not matched to a gene; V was cut back by 6 bases and J by 6 bases.

The rearrangement links TRBV5-4 to TRBJ2-7, with TRBD1 as a possible D gene (6 bases). Germline values: CDR1 SGHNT, CDR2 YYREEE (reference sequence). This CDR3 is built from 13 residues. V lost 1 base and J lost 2, with 7 bases in between. The CDR3 DNA reads as TGTGCCAGCAGCTTGAAGGGGGCCTACGAGCAGTACTTC. As protein: CASSLKGAYEQYF.

This sequence joins TRBV28 and TRBJ1-1; maybe TRBD1 (6 bases). V lost 2 bases to trimming and J lost 4 bases, with 11 bases between them. CDR1 is MDHEN, CDR2 SYDVKM, per germline. The CDR3 covers 14 residues. The DNA for the CDR3 is TGTGCCAGCAGTTTACGTTTAGGGGGCACTGAAGCTTTCTTT. As protein: CASSLRLGGTEAFF. Full variable domain (remainder filled in from reference TRBV28 and TRBJ1-1): DVKVTQSSRYLVKRTGEKVFLECVQDMDHENMFWYRQDPGLGLRLIYFSYDVKMKEKGDIPEGYSVSREKKERFSLILESASTNQTSMYLCASSLRLGGTEAFFGQGTRLTVV.

The chain carries TRBV7-3 and TRBJ1-1; D gene ambiguous. V lost 3 bases and J 3 bases, leaving 8 bases between the germline ends. The germline CDR1 and CDR2 sequences are SGHTA and FQGTGA. This CDR3 region has 13 residues. For the CDR3, the DNA is TGTGCCAGCAGCTTGTATACGGACACTGAAGCTTTCTTT. It encodes CASSLYTDTEAFF.

The V call is TRBV13, the J call TRBJ1-3; 10 bases align to TRBD1. Germline assignment: CDR1 PRHDT and CDR2 FYEKMQ (reference sequence). V lost 5 bases and J lost 5; bases outside the gene matches: 3. The CDR3 extends over 14 amino acids. This chain's CDR3 is CASSQTGGRNTIYF. CDR3 sequence (DNA): TGTGCCAGCAGCCAGACAGGGGGCCGAAACACCATATATTTT.

The V call is TRBV6-5, the J call TRBJ2-5; 7 positions match TRBD1. The CDR3 sequence is 15 residues long. CDR1 and CDR2 from the germline V gene are MNHEY and SVGAGI. With 4 bases clipped from V and 2 bases from J, the junction kept 7 bases outside the gene matches. The CDR3, as DNA: TGTGCCAGCAGTTCAGGGGGTGATCCACAAGAGACCCAGTACTTC. Residues: CASSSGGDPQETQYF.

The chain combines TRBV9 with TRBJ1-6; D remains ambiguous. The ends were cut back, 4 bases at V and 9 bases at J, with 17 bases in the middle. Germline-derived CDR1 and CDR2 are SGDLS and YYNGEE. The CDR3 consists of 15 residues. This chain's CDR3 is CASSPQVGGGSPLHF. CDR3 nucleotide sequence: TGTGCCAGCAGCCCCCAAGTGGGTGGCGGTTCACCCCTCCACTTT.

V gene TRBV7-6 combines with J gene TRBJ2-2; 10 bases fit TRBD2. This CDR3 comprises 16 residues. Germline V gene data show CDR1 as SGHVS and CDR2 as FNYEAQ. Unmatched junction bases numbered 7, after V lost 3 bases and J lost 6 bases. The CDR3 region is CASSFSSGGGSGELFF. DNA of the CDR3: TGTGCCAGCAGCTTCTCTAGCGGGGGAGGCTCCGGGGAGCTGTTTTTT.

The chain employs TRBV9 and TRBJ2-7; 10 nucleotides match TRBD2. Trimming took 0 bases from V and 6 from J; bases not matched to a gene: 6. Looked up from germline, CDR1 is SGDLS and CDR2 is YYNGEE. This CDR3 has 15 amino acids. The CDR3 coding sequence is TGTGCCAGCAGCGTAGTGGGAGGACTAGCGGCCGAGCAGTACTTC. Translating gives CASSVVGGLAAEQYF. The entire variable domain, with the rest obtained from reference TRBV9 and TRBJ2-7, is as follows: DSGVTQTPKHLITATGQRVTLRCSPRSGDLSVYWYQQSLDQGLQFLIQYYNGEERAKGNILERFSAQQFPDLHSELNLSSLELGDSALYFCASSVVGGLAAEQYFGPGTRLTVT.

This clone was detected a few times. The chain combines TRBV6-5 with TRBJ1-2; TRBD1 might be the D (6 bases). Germline CDR1 reads MNHEY; CDR2 reads SVGAGI. This CDR3 is built from 13 residues. V dropped 2 bases and J dropped 6 bases, with 10 bases sitting between them. As DNA, the CDR3 is TGTGCCAGCAGTTACCTTGGGGGCCATGGCTACACCTTC. Protein: CASSYLGGHGYTF.

This clone came up once. The V call is TRBV12-3 or TRBV12-4, the J call TRBJ2-1; TRBD2 is a possible D gene (6 bases). V lost 6 bases and J lost 9, with 15 bases in between. The CDR3 has 13 amino acids. CDR3 sequence (DNA): TGTGCCAGCAGGGGCGGGGTATTGAGTGAGCAGTTCTTC. Translated, it gives CASRGGVLSEQFF.

CDR3 nucleotide sequence: TGCGCCAGCAGCCTTGAGCTCTCTGGAAACACCATATATTTT. Residues: CASSLELSGNTIYF. This chain joins TRBV5-1 and TRBJ1-3; D is uncertain. The germline gives CDR1 SGHRS, CDR2 YFSETQ. V lost 4 bases and J lost 0, with 8 bases in between. This CDR3 region has 14 residues. The full variable domain, its missing parts supplied by reference TRBV5-1 and TRBJ1-3, is KAGVTQTPRYLIKTRGQQVTLSCSPISGHRSVSWYQQTPGQGLQFLFEYFSETQRNKGNFPGRFSGRQFSNSRSEMNVSTLELGDSALYLCASSLELSGNTIYFGEGSWLTVV.

The J gene is TRBJ1-1, the V gene TRBV10-3; D gene unclear. The germline gives CDR1 ENHRY, CDR2 SYGVKD. The length of the CDR3 is 14 residues. The ends were cut back, 4 bases at V and 1 base at J, with 10 bases in the middle. Here the CDR3 reads CAISALATNTEAFF. The DNA for the CDR3 is TGTGCCATCAGTGCGTTAGCCACGAACACTGAAGCTTTCTTT.

This chain links TRBV29-1 with TRBJ1-2; D is ambiguous. V was cut by 0 bases and J by 4 bases, with 6 bases left in between. The CDR3 contains 12 residues. Germline loops: CDR1 SQVTM, CDR2 ANQGSEA. The CDR3 DNA reads as TGCAGCGTTGAAGACGGTTTCTATGGCTACACCTTC. This gives the protein CSVEDGFYGYTF.

The gene calls are TRBV10-3 and TRBJ1-1, with D possibly TRBD1 on 5 matching bases. The V gene lost 4 bases and the J gene lost 1 base, with 10 bases spanning the gap. Germline CDR1 ENHRY, CDR2 SYGVKD. CDR3 size: 14 residues. Here the CDR3 reads CAISVREQNTEAFF. For the CDR3, the DNA is TGTGCCATCAGTGTCAGGGAACAGAACACTGAAGCTTTCTTT.

V and J are TRBV5-6 and TRBJ2-7; D is unclear. The CDR3 loop spans 13 amino acids. The V and J ends lost 5 bases and 1 base respectively, with 10 bases between them. CDR1 is SGHDT, CDR2 YYEEEE, per germline. CDR3 region: CASRGSESYEQYF. CDR3 coding DNA: TGTGCCAGCAGGGGCAGTGAATCCTACGAGCAGTACTTC.

The chain links TRBV27 to TRBJ2-4; no reliable D call. The CDR3 sequence is 14 residues long. The germline CDR1 and CDR2 sequences are MNHEY and SMNVEV (reference sequence). V shed 5 bases and J shed 1 base, with 9 bases lying between them. For the CDR3, the DNA is TGTGCCAGCAGTGAGGATGGGGCCAAAAACATTCAGTACTTC. Protein: CASSEDGAKNIQYF.

The rearrangement joins TRBV3-1 (or the pseudogene TRBV3-2) to TRBJ2-7, with TRBD1 matching over 7 bases. The CDR3 spans 14 residues. Germline V gives CDR1 LGHDT, CDR2 YNNKEL (reference sequence). V lost 3 bases to trimming and J lost 7 bases; unmatched junction nucleotides: 9. The CDR3 loop is CASSQDRTRGEQYF. CDR3 DNA: TGTGCCAGCAGCCAGGACAGGACCCGAGGGGAGCAGTACTTC.

V is TRBV19 and J is TRBJ1-2, with D unclear. The CDR3 consists of 15 residues. V lost 4 bases and J lost 0, with 12 bases in between. Germline-derived CDR1 and CDR2 are LNHDA and SQIVND (reference sequence). The CDR3 reads CASSTGVGTNYGYTF. CDR3 nucleotide sequence: TGTGCCAGTAGTACCGGGGTGGGGACTAACTATGGCTACACCTTC.

This chain joins TRBV6-5 and TRBJ2-5; maybe TRBD1 (6 bases). From germline, CDR1 is MNHEY and CDR2 SVGAGI. V lost 6 bases, J lost 1 base, and 15 bases lay in between. CDR3 length: 15 residues. Here the CDR3 DNA reads TGTGCCAGCAGCCGAGGACAGACAAGCCAAGAGACCCAGTACTTC. Translation gives CASSRGQTSQETQYF.

The chain is built from TRBV25-1 and TRBJ2-2; perhaps TRBD2 as D (5 bases). Per germline, CDR1 MGHDK and CDR2 SYGVNS. This CDR3 contains 15 residues. Trimming cost V 3 bases and J 5 bases, with 13 bases left between them. The CDR3 protein is CASSEAASRTGELFF. The CDR3 DNA sequence: TGTGCCAGCAGTGAGGCGGCTAGCAGGACCGGGGAGCTGTTTTTT.

The V gene is TRBV5-1, the J gene TRBJ1-1; 9 positions match TRBD1. This CDR3 is built from 16 residues. The germline CDR1 and CDR2 sequences are SGHRS and YFSETQ. The J segment lost 2 bases and the V segment lost 3 bases, leaving 8 bases of the junction unmatched. CDR3 bases: TGCGCCAGCAGCTCCGAGGACAGGGGAGGTAACACTGAAGCTTTCTTT. Translating gives CASSSEDRGGNTEAFF. The full variable domain, rest sourced from reference TRBV5-1 and TRBJ1-1, is KAGVTQTPRYLIKTRGQQVTLSCSPISGHRSVSWYQQTPGQGLQFLFEYFSETQRNKGNFPGRFSGRQFSNSRSEMNVSTLELGDSALYLCASSSEDRGGNTEAFFGQGTRLTVV.

The rearrangement uses TRBV7-9 and TRBJ1-2; D is ambiguous. The CDR3 has 15 amino acids. V shed 7 bases and J shed 2 bases, with 17 bases lying between them. Germline lookup yields CDR1 SEHNR and CDR2 FQNEAQ (reference sequence). This CDR3 reads CASMVVKISNYGYTF. CDR3 nucleotide sequence: TGTGCCAGCATGGTTGTAAAAATAAGCAACTATGGCTACACCTTC. Full variable domain (missing parts from reference TRBV7-9 and TRBJ1-2): DTGVSQNPRHKITKRGQNVTFRCDPISEHNRLYWYRQTLGQGPEFLTYFQNEAQLEKSRLLSDRFSAERPKGSFSTLEIQRTEQGDSAMYLCASMVVKISNYGYTFGSGTRLTVV.

The chain carries TRBV6-5 and TRBJ1-1, with D unclear. Germline CDR1 reads MNHEY; CDR2 reads SVGAGI. This CDR3 spans 12 amino acids. CDR3 residues: CASRGPNTEAFF. The CDR3 DNA reads TGTGCATCAAGAGGGCCTAACACTGAAGCTTTCTTT.

In regard to this clone: Sequence at one end of the junction differs from germline and may be a read error. The rearrangement uses TRBV6-1 and TRBJ2-1, with 8 bases fitting TRBD2. Per germline, CDR1 MNHNS and CDR2 SASEGT. The CDR3 contains 12 residues. The CDR3 loop reads CASREAGAKQFF. The CDR3 region has the DNA TGTGCCAGCAGAGAAGCGGGAGCAAAGCAGTTCTTC.

This clone was counted only a few times. The chain is built from TRBV11-3 and TRBJ1-1, with 8 nucleotides matching TRBD1. The CDR3 covers 12 residues. Looked up from germline, CDR1 is SGHNT and CDR2 is YENEEA. Trimming at V came to 4 bases and at J to 10 bases, leaving 5 bases not matched to a gene. DNA for the CDR3: TGTGCCAGCAGCTCCTACAGGGGGGCAGCTTTCTTT. Its protein is CASSSYRGAAFF.

This clone was seen only a few times. V is TRBV2 and J is TRBJ2-5; 7 nucleotides agree with TRBD1. Trimming at V came to 4 bases and at J to 4 bases, leaving 3 bases not matched to a gene. CDR3 length equals 13 residues. Per germline, CDR1 SNHLY and CDR2 FYNNEI. The CDR3 reads CASSGQGGETQYF. In nucleotides, the CDR3 is TGTGCCAGCAGTGGACAGGGTGGAGAGACCCAGTACTTC. Together with reference TRBV2 and TRBJ2-5, the CDR3 gives the full variable domain: EPEVTQTPSHQVTQMGQEVILRCVPISNHLYFYWYRQILGQKVEFLVSFYNNEISEKSEIFDDQFSVERPDGSNFTLKIRSTKLEDSAMYFCASSGQGGETQYFGPGTRLLVL.

This sequence joins TRBV7-9 and TRBJ2-1; 7 bases match TRBD2. The V and J ends lost 8 bases and 5 bases, in that order; junction bases with no gene match: 6. The CDR3 loop spans 13 amino acids. Germline V gives CDR1 SEHNR, CDR2 FQNEAQ (reference sequence). This chain's CDR3 is CASASGSNNEQFF. CDR3 sequence (DNA): TGTGCCAGCGCTAGCGGCTCAAACAATGAGCAGTTCTTC.